The 4 T cell receptor beta chains listed next were all sequenced from one sample in a study of blood T cell repertoires in COVID-19. Assay: immunoSEQ multiplex PCR; the TCRdb copy retains only in-frame clones and omits some. This sample has roughly 120,000 clones; around three quarters occur once, and the top ten carry roughly 4.3%. The material sequenced was peripheral blood. Source of these receptors: a woman older than 75 with acute or convalescent COVID-19.

The rearrangement links TRBV7-2 to TRBJ1-1; D possibly corresponds to TRBD1 (5 bases). Trimming removed 4 bases from V and 1 base from J, with 10 bases in between. The CDR3 contains 14 residues. Germline CDR1 is SGHTA and CDR2 is FQGNSA. CDR3 nucleotide sequence: TGTGCCAGCAGCTATATTAGGGGGAACACTGAAGCTTTCTTT. Translating gives CASSYIRGNTEAFF.

The chain uses TRBV5-5 and TRBJ2-7; TRBD2 matches 7 bases. V shed 0 bases and J 1 base; nucleotides not matched to a gene: 10. The CDR3 sequence is 17 residues long. CDR1 and CDR2 (germline): SGHKS, YYEKEE (reference sequence). CDR3 nucleotide sequence: TGTGCCAGCAGCTTGGCCAGTCCAGCAGCGGGGTCCTACGAGCAGTACTTC. This sequence encodes CASSLASPAAGSYEQYF.

The chain links TRBV6-2 or TRBV6-3 to TRBJ1-1; D is uncertain. The CDR3 has 11 residues. Looked up from germline, CDR1 is MNHEY and CDR2 is SVGEGT. V shed 4 bases and J shed 4 bases, with 4 bases lying between them. The CDR3 region has the DNA TGTGCCAGCAGTTGGCCCACTGAAGCTTTCTTT. As protein: CASSWPTEAFF.

This clone has more than one count but fewer than ten. The chain couples TRBV7-3 to TRBJ1-2; TRBD1 matches 9 bases. CDR1 and CDR2 (germline): SGHTA, FQGTGA. After removal of 4 bases from V and 8 bases from J, the junction contained 2 bases not matched to a gene. This CDR3 has 12 amino acids. CDR3 amino acids: CASSSGTGGYTF. The CDR3 DNA reads TGTGCCAGCAGCTCCGGGACAGGGGGCTACACCTTC.